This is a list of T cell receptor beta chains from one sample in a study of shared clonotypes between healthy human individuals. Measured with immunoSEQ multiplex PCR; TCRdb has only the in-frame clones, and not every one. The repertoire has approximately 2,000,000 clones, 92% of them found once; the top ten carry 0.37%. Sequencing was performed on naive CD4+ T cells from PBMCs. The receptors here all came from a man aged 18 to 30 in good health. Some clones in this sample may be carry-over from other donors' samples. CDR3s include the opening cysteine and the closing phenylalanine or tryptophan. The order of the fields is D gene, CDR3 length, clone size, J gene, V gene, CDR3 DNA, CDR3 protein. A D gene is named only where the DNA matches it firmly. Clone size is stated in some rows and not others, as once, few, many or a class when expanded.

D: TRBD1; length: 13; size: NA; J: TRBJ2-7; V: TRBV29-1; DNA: TGCAGCGGAAACCGGGACAGGGTTTACGAGCAGTACTTC; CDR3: CSGNRDRVYEQYF
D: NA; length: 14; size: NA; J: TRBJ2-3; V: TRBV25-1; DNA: TGTGCCAGCAGCCCCGGGACCAGGGGAGATACGCAGTATTTT; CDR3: CASSPGTRGDTQYF
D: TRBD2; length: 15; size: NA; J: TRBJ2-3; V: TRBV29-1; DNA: TGCAGCGTTGGGCGGACTAGCGGTAGCACAGATACGCAGTATTTT; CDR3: CSVGRTSGSTDTQYF
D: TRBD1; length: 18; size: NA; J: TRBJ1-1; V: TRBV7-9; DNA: TGTGCCAGCAGCTCGGGGCCCACAGGGGTCGGTGGTAACACTGAAGCTTTCTTT; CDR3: CASSSGPTGVGGNTEAFF
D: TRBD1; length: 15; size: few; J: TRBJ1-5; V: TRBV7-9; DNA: TGTGCCAGCAGCCCCCGGGGACAGGACAATCAGCCCCAGCATTTT; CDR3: CASSPRGQDNQPQHF
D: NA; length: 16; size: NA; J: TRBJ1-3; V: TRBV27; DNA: TGTGCCAGCAGTTTGTCCGGGGTTGCCTCTGGAAACACCATATATTTT; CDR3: CASSLSGVASGNTIYF
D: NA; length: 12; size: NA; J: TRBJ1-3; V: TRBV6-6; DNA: TGTGCCAGTGAGGGGAGTGGAAACACCATATATTTT; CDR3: CASEGSGNTIYF
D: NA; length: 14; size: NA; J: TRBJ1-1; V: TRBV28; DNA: TGTGCCAGCAGGACCAACGGATGGAACACTGAAGCTTTCTTT; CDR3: CASRTNGWNTEAFF
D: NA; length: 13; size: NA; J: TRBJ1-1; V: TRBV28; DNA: TGTGCCAGCAGTTCCGCAAGTACCACTGAAGCTTTCTTT; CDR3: CASSSASTTEAFF
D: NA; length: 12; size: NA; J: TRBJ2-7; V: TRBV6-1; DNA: TGTGCCAGCAGTGAGGTGGGCTACGAGCAGTACTTC; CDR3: CASSEVGYEQYF
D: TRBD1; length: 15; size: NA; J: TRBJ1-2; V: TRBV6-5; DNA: TGTGCCAGCAGGCGTCCGGGACAGTCTAACTATGGCTACACCTTC; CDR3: CASRRPGQSNYGYTF
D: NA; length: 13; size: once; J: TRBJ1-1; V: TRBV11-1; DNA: TGTGCCAGCAGCTTCACAGGGTCCCCTGAAGCTTTCTTT; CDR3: CASSFTGSPEAFF
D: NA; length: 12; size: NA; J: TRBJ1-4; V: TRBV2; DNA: TGTGCCAGCAGGGTCCGCTATGAAAAACTGTTTTTT; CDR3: CASRVRYEKLFF
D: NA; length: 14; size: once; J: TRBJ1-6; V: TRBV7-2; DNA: TGTGCCAGCAGCCGGGGACCGTTCGGTTCACCCCTCCACTTT; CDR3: CASSRGPFGSPLHF
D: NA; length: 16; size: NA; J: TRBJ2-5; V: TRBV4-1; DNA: TGCGCCAGCAGCCAAGATCAAAATCCGTCCCAAGAGACCCAGTACTTC; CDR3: CASSQDQNPSQETQYF
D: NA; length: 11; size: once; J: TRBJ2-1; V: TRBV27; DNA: TGTGCCAGCAGTAATCACAATGAGCAGTTCTTC; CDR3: CASSNHNEQFF
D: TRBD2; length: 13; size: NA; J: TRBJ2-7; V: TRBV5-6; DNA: TGTGCCACCCGGACTAGCGGGACCTACGAGCAGTACTTC; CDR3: CATRTSGTYEQYF
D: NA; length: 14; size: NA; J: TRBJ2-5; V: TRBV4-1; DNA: TGCGCCAGCAGCCCGCCCGGGGACGCAGAGACCCAGTACTTC; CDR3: CASSPPGDAETQYF
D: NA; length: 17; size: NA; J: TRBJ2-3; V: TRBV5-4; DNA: TGTGCCAGCAGCTTGGCCGGGGCTACGAGGCCGACAGATACGCAGTATTTT; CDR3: CASSLAGATRPTDTQYF
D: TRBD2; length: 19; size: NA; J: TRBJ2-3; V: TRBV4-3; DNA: TGCGCCAGCAGCCAGAGACGATCGAGGGCTAGCGGGGTCACAGATACGCAGTATTTT; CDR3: CASSQRRSRASGVTDTQYF
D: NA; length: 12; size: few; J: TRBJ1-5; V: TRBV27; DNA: TGTGCCAGCAGTACCGTGAATCAGCCCCAGCATTTT; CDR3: CASSTVNQPQHF
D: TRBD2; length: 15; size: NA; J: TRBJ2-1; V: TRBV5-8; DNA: TGTGCCAGCAGCTGGACTAGCGGGAGGTTCAATGAGCAGTTCTTC; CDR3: CASSWTSGRFNEQFF
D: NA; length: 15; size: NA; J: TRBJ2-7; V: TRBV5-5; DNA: TGTGCCAGCAGCTTGTTAATCGCCGGTTCCTACGAGCAGTACTTC; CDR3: CASSLLIAGSYEQYF
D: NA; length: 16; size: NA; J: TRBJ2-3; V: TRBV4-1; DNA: TGCGCCAGCAGCCCAGAAAGAGGGGGGGCGGCAGATACGCAGTATTTT; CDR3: CASSPERGGAADTQYF
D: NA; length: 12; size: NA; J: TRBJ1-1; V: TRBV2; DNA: TGTGCCAGCAGTCCAGGGAGTACTGAAGCTTTCTTT; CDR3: CASSPGSTEAFF
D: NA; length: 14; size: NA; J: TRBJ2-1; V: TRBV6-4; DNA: TGTGCCAGCAGTGACTTCTGCTCCTACAATGAGCAGTTCTTC; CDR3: CASSDFCSYNEQFF